The 26 T cell receptor beta chains below were found in one sample sequenced in a study of blood T cell repertoires in COVID-19. Libraries were prepared by immunoSEQ multiplex PCR; TCRdb keeps only in-frame clonotypes and omits some of them. The sample lists 60,000 to 75,000 clones, around 84% seen once, with 10% to 15% in the top ten. The specimen sequenced was peripheral blood. These receptors were obtained from a human donor in a cohort sampled during active COVID-19.

The J gene is TRBJ2-2, the V gene TRBV27, with D maybe TRBD2 (7 bases). This CDR3 has 15 residues. Trimming took 1 base from V and 8 from J, leaving 14 bases between them. Germline V CDR1 and CDR2: MNHEY, SMNVEV (reference sequence). CDR3 loop: CASSLFGGASGELFF. The CDR3 DNA sequence: TGTGCCAGCAGTTTATTTGGGGGGGCAAGTGGGGAGCTGTTTTTT.

V gene TRBV28 combines with J gene TRBJ2-7, with 12 nucleotides matching TRBD2. CDR3 length: 16 amino acids. Germline CDR1 and CDR2: MDHEN and SYDVKM. Losses at the gene ends were 2 bases for V and 2 bases for J; bases not matched to a gene: 4. In nucleotides, the CDR3 is TGTGCCAGCAGTTTAACTAGCGGGAGGTCGCCCTACGAGCAGTACTTC. Translation gives CASSLTSGRSPYEQYF.

This chain uses TRBV4-2 with TRBJ2-7; D perhaps matches TRBD2 (6 bases). Germline CDR1 and CDR2: LGHNA and YNFKEQ. CDR3 length: 15 residues. Between the trimmed V and J ends, which lost 4 bases and 6 bases, there was a span of 19 bases. CDR3 sequence: CASSLTGGMTREQYF. The CDR3 DNA is TGTGCCAGCAGCCTAACCGGGGGTATGACCCGCGAGCAGTACTTC.

This clone is a singleton in its sample. The chain uses TRBV21-1 and TRBJ1-1; the listed D gene, TRBD1, was not tested against the DNA. TRBV21-1 is flagged as a pseudogene. This CDR3 comprises 18 residues. The CDR3 DNA reads as TGTGCCAGCAGCAAAAGGGGGCGTCGGGGCAGGGATGGCACTGAAGCTTTCTTT. It encodes CASSKRGRRGRDGTEAFF.

The rearrangement links TRBV5-4 to TRBJ2-1, with 15 positions matching TRBD2. CDR1 and CDR2 from the germline V gene are SGHNT and YYREEE (reference sequence). This CDR3 has 19 amino acids. V gave up 4 bases and J gave up 4 bases; unmatched junction bases: 12. CDR3 DNA: TGTGCCAGCAGCCTCCGAGGACTAGCGGGAGGGAAAACTTACAATGAGCAGTTCTTC. Protein: CASSLRGLAGGKTYNEQFF.

The table lists this clone with a few counts. V is TRBV7-9 and J is TRBJ2-7; TRBD1 matches 11 bases. Trimming removed 5 bases from V and 1 base from J; junction bases left unmatched: 10. The CDR3 extends over 17 amino acids. Germline CDR1 and CDR2: SEHNR and FQNEAQ (reference sequence). The CDR3 loop reads CASSPWWGTGGSYEQYF. CDR3 coding DNA: TGTGCCAGCAGCCCCTGGTGGGGGACAGGGGGATCCTACGAGCAGTACTTC.

The J gene is TRBJ1-5, the V gene TRBV5-1, with TRBD1 identical over 9 bases. V lost 4 bases and J lost 6; bases outside the gene matches: 5. Germline V gene sequence: CDR1 SGHRS, CDR2 YFSETQ. This CDR3 contains 14 residues. CDR3 amino acids: CASSPGTGPQPQHF. In nucleotides, the CDR3 is TGCGCCAGCAGCCCCGGGACAGGGCCTCAGCCCCAGCATTTT.

The V and J genes are TRBV9 and TRBJ2-3; 8 bases are a match to TRBD2. V was pared by 4 bases and J by 1 base, with 8 bases of the junction left unmatched. This CDR3 comprises 16 residues. Germline V gene lookup returns CDR1 SGDLS and CDR2 YYNGEE. The CDR3 loop reads CASSFTGGTRTDTQYF. Written as DNA, the CDR3 is TGTGCCAGCAGCTTTACGGGGGGGACTCGCACAGATACGCAGTATTTT.

The rearrangement uses TRBV6-5 and TRBJ2-7, with D possibly being TRBD2 (5 bases). The CDR3 is 14 amino acids. Trimming stripped 2 bases from V and 6 bases from J, with 14 bases between. Germline CDR1 is MNHEY and CDR2 is SVGAGI. CDR3 in amino acids: CASSYDSAGGEQYF. CDR3 bases: TGTGCCAGCAGTTACGACTCAGCTGGAGGCGAGCAGTACTTC.

This chain connects TRBV15 to TRBJ1-2; possibly TRBD1 for D (6 bases). CDR1 and CDR2 from the germline V gene are LNHNV and YYDKDF (reference sequence). V lost 0 bases and J lost 1, with 18 bases in between. The CDR3 covers 18 residues. The CDR3 protein is CATSRDEPWTAINYGYTF. The CDR3 DNA reads TGTGCCACCAGCAGAGATGAACCTTGGACAGCCATTAACTATGGCTACACCTTC.

J is TRBJ2-1 and V is TRBV6-5, with 14 bases identical to TRBD2. The V gene's germline CDR1 is MNHEY and CDR2 SVGAGI. The CDR3 runs 14 residues. V lost 5 bases to trimming and J lost 9 bases; unmatched junction nucleotides: 3. CDR3 sequence (DNA): TGTGCCAGCAGTCGGACTAGCGGGGGGTCTGAGCAGTTCTTC. This translates into CASSRTSGGSEQFF.

The chain has TRBV6-2 or TRBV6-3 and TRBJ1-5; 10 nucleotides agree with TRBD1. The CDR3 contains 16 residues. V was pared by 6 bases and J by 7 bases, with 12 bases of the junction left unmatched. Germline V lookup: CDR1 MNHEY, CDR2 SVGEGT. The CDR3 is CASSQDRGMTGQPQHF. Written as DNA, the CDR3 is TGTGCCAGCAGCCAGGACAGGGGGATGACAGGGCAGCCCCAGCATTTT.

This rearrangement joins TRBV10-2 to TRBJ2-4, with 12 bases that match TRBD2. CDR3 length equals 15 residues. V shed 6 bases and J 7 bases; nucleotides not matched to a gene: 7. Germline CDR1 reads WSHSY; CDR2 reads SAAADI. CDR3 loop: CASRLAGGPGNIQYF. CDR3 nucleotides: TGCGCCAGCAGGCTAGCGGGAGGGCCGGGGAACATTCAGTACTTC.

J is TRBJ1-3 and V is TRBV2, with D unclear. Trimming removed 3 bases from V and 0 bases from J, with 12 bases in between. Germline assignment: CDR1 SNHLY and CDR2 FYNNEI. The CDR3 runs to 16 residues. CDR3 in DNA: TGTGCCAGCAGTGAGCGGGCGGGGAGCTCTGGAAACACCATATATTTT. Translated: CASSERAGSSGNTIYF. The whole variable domain, filled in from reference TRBV2 and TRBJ1-3, reads EPEVTQTPSHQVTQMGQEVILRCVPISNHLYFYWYRQILGQKVEFLVSFYNNEISEKSEIFDDQFSVERPDGSNFTLKIRSTKLEDSAMYFCASSERAGSSGNTIYFGEGSWLTVV.

The chain uses TRBV27 and TRBJ2-7; 7 nucleotides line up with TRBD2. J gave up 4 bases and V 5 bases, and 8 bases lay outside the gene matches. The CDR3 totals 14 residues. Germline CDR1 and CDR2: MNHEY and SMNVEV (reference sequence). The CDR3 nucleotides read TGTGCCAGCAGTCCCTGGGGGGGACTATACGAGCAGTACTTC. As protein: CASSPWGGLYEQYF.

This clone showed up just once. The chain is built from TRBV2 and TRBJ1-2, with a weak D call TRBD1 (6 bases). V lost 7 bases and J lost 6, with 18 bases in between. Germline CDR1 and CDR2: SNHLY and FYNNEI. The CDR3 length is 14 residues. CDR3 sequence (DNA): TGTGCCAGCAAGCCGGATTGGGCAGGGGATGGCTACACCTTC. This gives the protein CASKPDWAGDGYTF.

The chain uses TRBV19 and TRBJ2-7; 10 bases are shared with TRBD2. This CDR3 has 16 residues. Germline V gives CDR1 LNHDA, CDR2 SQIVND (reference sequence). After removal of 4 bases from V and 2 bases from J, the junction contained 8 bases not matched to a gene. The DNA of the CDR3 is TGTGCCAGTAGTACCCTAGCGGGAGCCGCCCCCTACGAGCAGTACTTC. This encodes CASSTLAGAAPYEQYF.

The chain links TRBV4-2 to TRBJ2-1, with a tentative D call TRBD1 (6 bases). The V gene's germline CDR1 is LGHNA and CDR2 YNFKEQ. The CDR3 runs to 14 residues. The V and J ends lost 0 bases and 10 bases respectively, with 13 bases between them. CDR3 residues: CASSQEGTGYEQFF. The CDR3 nucleotides are TGTGCCAGCAGCCAAGAGGGCACAGGGTACGAGCAGTTCTTC.

V usage is TRBV2 and J usage is TRBJ1-5, with D perhaps TRBD1 (5 bases). Looked up from germline, CDR1 is SNHLY and CDR2 is FYNNEI. This CDR3 is built from 16 residues. The V gene lost 2 bases and the J gene lost 4 bases, with 15 bases spanning the gap. Here the CDR3 reads CASSESGAGRNQPQHF. DNA of the CDR3: TGTGCCAGCAGTGAAAGTGGGGCAGGGAGGAATCAGCCCCAGCATTTT.

The CDR3 is CASSPRQRDYEQYF. DNA of the CDR3: TGTGCCAGCTCACCAAGACAGAGAGACTACGAGCAGTACTTC. The chain is built from TRBV18 and TRBJ2-7, with D possibly TRBD1 on 5 matching bases. Trimming left V 2 bases short and J 3 bases short, with 11 bases between. The CDR3 runs to 14 residues. The germline V gene has CDR1 KGHSH and CDR2 LQKENI.

The chain recombines TRBV7-6 with TRBJ1-5; no reliable D call. The CDR3 is 14 residues long. CDR1 SGHVS and CDR2 FNYEAQ come from the germline V gene. V lost 5 bases, J lost 4 bases, and 12 bases lay in between. The chain's CDR3 is CASSPSGSNQPQHF. Written as DNA, the CDR3 is TGTGCCAGCAGCCCATCCGGGAGTAATCAGCCCCAGCATTTT.

This clone was seen only a few times. This chain links TRBV7-9 with TRBJ1-6, with D possibly matching TRBD1 (6 bases). V was pared by 1 base and J by 0 bases, with 10 bases between. The CDR3 runs 17 residues. Germline V gene lookup returns CDR1 SEHNR and CDR2 FQNEAQ (reference sequence). CDR3 residues: CASSLGGDISYNSPLHF. In DNA form, the CDR3 reads TGTGCCAGCAGCTTAGGAGGGGACATCTCCTATAATTCACCCCTCCACTTT.

CDR3 sequence: CASSQTVRGYEQYF. The CDR3 coding sequence is TGTGCCAGCAGCCAGACGGTGAGAGGCTACGAGCAGTACTTC. V usage is TRBV7-9 and J usage is TRBJ2-7, with D uncertain. CDR3 length: 14 amino acids. V shed 5 bases and J shed 3 bases, with 14 bases lying between them. Germline loops: CDR1 SEHNR, CDR2 FQNEAQ (reference sequence).

The chain is built from TRBV2 and TRBJ1-4; 11 bases align to TRBD1. The CDR3 runs to 17 residues. Germline values: CDR1 SNHLY, CDR2 FYNNEI. V lost 6 bases to trimming and J lost 7 bases; unmatched junction nucleotides: 13. DNA for the CDR3: TGTGCCAGCAGCCGTTTCCCGGGACAGGGGGAGGGTGAAAAACTGTTTTTT. Translated, it gives CASSRFPGQGEGEKLFF.

The CDR3 nucleotides are TGTGCCATCAGTGACCCCGGGACAGCCTTTACCTACGAGCAGTACTTC. This sequence encodes CAISDPGTAFTYEQYF. The chain combines TRBV10-3 with TRBJ2-7; 7 nucleotides match TRBD1. Germline trimming cut 3 bases from V and 2 bases from J; bases unmatched to any gene: 10. The CDR3 consists of 16 residues. Germline lookup yields CDR1 ENHRY and CDR2 SYGVKD.

The chain has TRBV6-5 and TRBJ1-1; 11 nucleotides line up with TRBD1. Per germline, CDR1 MNHEY and CDR2 SVGAGI. Losses at the gene ends were 4 bases for V and 1 base for J; bases not matched to a gene: 2. The CDR3 has 15 residues. The CDR3 protein is CASSWTGGENTEAFF. The CDR3 DNA follows: TGTGCCAGCAGTTGGACAGGGGGCGAGAACACTGAAGCTTTCTTT.